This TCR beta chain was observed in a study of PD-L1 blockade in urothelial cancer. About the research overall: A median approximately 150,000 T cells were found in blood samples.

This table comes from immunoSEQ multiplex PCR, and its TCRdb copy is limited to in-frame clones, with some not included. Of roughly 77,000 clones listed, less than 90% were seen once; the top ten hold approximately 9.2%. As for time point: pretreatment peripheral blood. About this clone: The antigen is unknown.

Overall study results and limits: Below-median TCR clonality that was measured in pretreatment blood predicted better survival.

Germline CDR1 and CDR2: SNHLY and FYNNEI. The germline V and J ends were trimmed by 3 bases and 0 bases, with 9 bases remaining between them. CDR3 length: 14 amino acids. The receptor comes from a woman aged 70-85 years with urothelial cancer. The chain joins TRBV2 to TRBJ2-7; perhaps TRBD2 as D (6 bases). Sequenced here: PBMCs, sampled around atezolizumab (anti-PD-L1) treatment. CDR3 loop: CASSEGLNSYEQYF. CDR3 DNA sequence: TGTGCCAGCAGTGAGGGACTCAACTCCTACGAGCAGTACTTC.